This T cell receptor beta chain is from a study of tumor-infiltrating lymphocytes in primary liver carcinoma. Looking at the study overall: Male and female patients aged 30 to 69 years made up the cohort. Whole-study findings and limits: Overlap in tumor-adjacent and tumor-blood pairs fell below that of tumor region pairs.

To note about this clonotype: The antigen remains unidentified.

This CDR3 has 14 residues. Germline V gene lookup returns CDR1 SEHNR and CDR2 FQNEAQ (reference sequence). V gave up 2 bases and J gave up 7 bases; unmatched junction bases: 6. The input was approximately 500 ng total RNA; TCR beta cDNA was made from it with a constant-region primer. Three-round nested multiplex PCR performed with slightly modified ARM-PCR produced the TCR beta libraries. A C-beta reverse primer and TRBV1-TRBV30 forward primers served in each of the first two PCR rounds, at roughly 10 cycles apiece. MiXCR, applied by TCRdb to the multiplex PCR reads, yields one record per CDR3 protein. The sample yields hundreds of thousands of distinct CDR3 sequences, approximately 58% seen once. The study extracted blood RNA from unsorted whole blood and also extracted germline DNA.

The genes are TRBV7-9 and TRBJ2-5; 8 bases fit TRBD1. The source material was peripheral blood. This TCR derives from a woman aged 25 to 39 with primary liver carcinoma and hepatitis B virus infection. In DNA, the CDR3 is TGTGCCAGCAGCTTAAGGACAGGGCGAGCGACCCAGTACTTC. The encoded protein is CASSLRTGRATQYF.